Listed here are 17 T cell receptor beta chains from one sample, sequenced in a study of blood T cell repertoires in COVID-19. Sequenced by immunoSEQ multiplex PCR; TCRdb stores in-frame clones only, minus some. Altogether 180,000 or so clones are present, under 85% being singletons, with the ten largest covering around 10%. The sequencing input was peripheral blood. The receptors were sampled from an elderly woman with acute or convalescent COVID-19.

This clone was recorded once. This rearrangement joins TRBV27 to TRBJ1-1; a weak D match, TRBD1 (6 bases). CDR3 size: 13 residues. CDR1 and CDR2 (germline): MNHEY, SMNVEV (reference sequence). The V end lost 5 bases, the J end lost 13 bases, and 20 bases lay between the germline ends. DNA of the CDR3: TGTGCCAGCAGTCTTACAGGGCTCGGTTTGGTTTTCTTT. Translating gives CASSLTGLGLVFF.

This sequence joins TRBV2 and TRBJ1-2; 7 bases align to TRBD1. The J segment lost 2 bases and the V segment lost 4 bases, leaving 4 bases of the junction unmatched. CDR1 SNHLY and CDR2 FYNNEI come from the germline V gene. This CDR3 has 14 amino acids. The CDR3 nucleotides read TGTGCCAGCAGTGCAACAGGGGACAACTATGGCTACACCTTC. It encodes CASSATGDNYGYTF.

The rearrangement links TRBV20-1 to TRBJ2-1; the D is unclear. Trimming removed 3 bases from V and 5 bases from J, with 8 bases in between. Germline CDR1 DFQATT, CDR2 SNEGSKA (reference sequence). There are 12 residues in the CDR3. DNA of the CDR3: TGCAGTGCTAGTGGCTACCACAATGAGCAGTTCTTC. Protein: CSASGYHNEQFF.

J is TRBJ2-3 and V is TRBV7-8; D is possibly TRBD2 (6 bases). The V end lost 3 bases, the J end lost 2 bases, and 12 bases lay between the germline ends. Per germline, CDR1 SGHVS and CDR2 FQNEAQ. CDR3 size: 15 residues. The CDR3: CASSFFGSITDTQYF. DNA of the CDR3: TGTGCCAGCAGCTTCTTCGGGAGTATCACAGATACGCAGTATTTT. Based on the CDR3 plus reference TRBV7-8 and TRBJ2-3, the full variable domain is GAGVSQSPRYKVAKRGQDVALRCDPISGHVSLFWYQQALGQGPEFLTYFQNEAQLDKSGLPSDRFFAERPEGSVSTLKIQRTQQEDSAVYLCASSFFGSITDTQYFGPGTRLTVL.

This clone appeared once. The CDR3 DNA follows: TGTGCCAGCAGCCCAAGGGGCTACTATGGCTACACCTTC. Translated, it gives CASSPRGYYGYTF. The chain recombines TRBV7-9 with TRBJ1-2; a possible D gene is TRBD1 (5 bases). Trimming left V 5 bases short and J 3 bases short, with 10 bases between. Per the germline V gene, CDR1 is SEHNR and CDR2 is FQNEAQ (reference sequence). This CDR3 contains 13 residues.

The chain recombines TRBV4-3 with TRBJ1-1; D remains unclear. Germline lookup yields CDR1 LGHNA and CDR2 YSLEER. The length of the CDR3 is 15 residues. Deletions cut 0 bases from V and 4 bases from J, with 12 bases between. The DNA of the CDR3 is TGCGCCAGCAGCCAAGAAGCTTTCCAACTCACTGAAGCTTTCTTT. Residues: CASSQEAFQLTEAFF.

This clone appeared a single time. The CDR3 region is CASSLGQSNTEAFF. Here the CDR3 DNA reads TGTGCCAGCAGCCTGGGACAGTCGAACACTGAAGCTTTCTTT. The chain employs TRBV6-5 and TRBJ1-1; 7 bases agree with TRBD1. The V gene end was trimmed by 6 bases and the J gene end by 1 base; junction bases not matched to a gene: 5. From germline, CDR1 is MNHEY and CDR2 SVGAGI. This CDR3 is built from 14 residues.

The V and J genes are TRBV7-9 and TRBJ2-7, with a weak D call TRBD2 (6 bases). Germline V gene data show CDR1 as SEHNR and CDR2 as FQNEAQ (reference sequence). This CDR3 has 15 amino acids. The V end was cut by 0 bases, the J end by 0 bases, with 9 bases between. CDR3 loop: CASSLAGTSSYEQYF. The CDR3 DNA is TGTGCCAGCAGCTTAGCCGGGACTTCCTCCTACGAGCAGTACTTC.

The chain uses TRBV19 and TRBJ1-2; perhaps TRBD1 as D (6 bases). The CDR3 is 14 amino acids. V gave up 3 bases and J gave up 4 bases, with 12 bases separating them. Germline loops: CDR1 LNHDA, CDR2 SQIVND (reference sequence). CDR3 amino acids: CASSIGGLVYGYTF. The CDR3, as DNA: TGTGCCAGTAGTATCGGGGGGCTCGTCTATGGCTACACCTTC.

The gene calls are TRBV6-5 and TRBJ1-5; D not certain. Germline V gives CDR1 MNHEY, CDR2 SVGAGI. V was trimmed by 5 bases and J by 4 bases, leaving 9 bases between them. CDR3 length: 13 residues. CDR3 protein: CASSQEGNQPQHF. CDR3 in DNA: TGTGCCAGCAGTCAGGAGGGTAATCAGCCCCAGCATTTT.

The chain employs TRBV19 and TRBJ2-5; TRBD1 agrees at 9 bases. Germline V gives CDR1 LNHDA, CDR2 SQIVND (reference sequence). Trimming cost V 5 bases and J 5 bases; bases outside gene matches: 6. CDR3 size: 14 residues. In DNA form, the CDR3 reads TGTGCCAGTAGTCTTACAGGGGGCGTGGAGACCCAGTACTTC. It specifies CASSLTGGVETQYF. Based on the CDR3 plus reference TRBV19 and TRBJ2-5, the full variable domain is DGGITQSPKYLFRKEGQNVTLSCEQNLNHDAMYWYRQDPGQGLRLIYYSQIVNDFQKGDIAEGYSVSREKKESFPLTVTSAQKNPTAFYLCASSLTGGVETQYFGPGTRLLVL.

The chain couples TRBV6-1 to TRBJ2-3, with 8 positions matching TRBD2. Germline CDR1 MNHNS, CDR2 SASEGT. The CDR3 totals 15 residues. The junction had 6 bases not matched to a gene; V was cut back by 2 bases and J by 5 bases. DNA of the CDR3: TGTGCCAGCAGTGAATCACCGGGAGGGGGAGATACGCAGTATTTT. Amino acids: CASSESPGGGDTQYF.

This chain links TRBV7-8 with TRBJ1-2, with a weak D call TRBD1 (6 bases). CDR1 and CDR2 from the germline V gene are SGHVS and FQNEAQ. CDR3 size: 17 residues. V dropped 5 bases and J dropped 6 bases, with 25 bases sitting between them. CDR3 nucleotides: TGTGCCAGCAGCGTGGGACAAGGTACGATCGCGGCGGATGGCTACACCTTC. As protein: CASSVGQGTIAADGYTF. The variable domain in full, with the rest retrieved from reference TRBV7-8 and TRBJ1-2, is GAGVSQSPRYKVAKRGQDVALRCDPISGHVSLFWYQQALGQGPEFLTYFQNEAQLDKSGLPSDRFFAERPEGSVSTLKIQRTQQEDSAVYLCASSVGQGTIAADGYTFGSGTRLTVV.

In DNA, the CDR3 is TGTGCCAGCAGCCCCCAAGGAGGGCTAGCACTGAGGGGCTACACCTTC. Its translation is CASSPQGGLALRGYTF. This chain uses TRBV7-3 with TRBJ1-2; D is unclear. The germline V and J ends were trimmed by 5 bases and 8 bases, with 24 bases remaining between them. The CDR3 sequence is 16 residues long. Per germline, CDR1 SGHTA and CDR2 FQGTGA.

The V and J genes are TRBV5-4 and TRBJ1-1, with D possibly matching TRBD1 (6 bases). Between the trimmed V and J ends, which lost 3 bases and 1 base, there was a span of 13 bases. The CDR3 is made up of 15 amino acids. The germline V gene encodes CDR1 SGHNT and CDR2 YYREEE (reference sequence). CDR3 bases: TGTGCCAGCAGCTGGCCGGACAGACCGAACACTGAAGCTTTCTTT. Its protein product is CASSWPDRPNTEAFF.

V gene TRBV6-1 combines with J gene TRBJ1-3, with D possibly matching TRBD1 (6 bases). CDR3 length: 17 residues. Germline V lookup: CDR1 MNHNS, CDR2 SASEGT. Trimming removed 2 bases at V and 3 bases at J, with 17 bases between. In DNA, the CDR3 is TGTGCCAGCAGTGAACAAACCAGGGGTCGCGGTGGAAACACCATATATTTT. It encodes CASSEQTRGRGGNTIYF.

The rearrangement joins TRBV7-2 to TRBJ2-5, with 8 bases fitting TRBD2. V was clipped by 4 bases and J by 5 bases; unmatched bases: 9. CDR3 length: 15 amino acids. Germline V lookup: CDR1 SGHTA, CDR2 FQGNSA. CDR3 residues: CASSSLGGGRETQYF. The CDR3, as DNA: TGTGCCAGCAGCTCCCTCGGCGGGGGGCGGGAGACCCAGTACTTC.